Each of the 22 T cell receptor beta chains below was sequenced from the same sample in a study of blood T cell repertoires in COVID-19. Using immunoSEQ multiplex PCR, the repertoire was profiled, and TCRdb retains in-frame clones only, with some absent. In the table there are 150,000 to 200,000 clones, 84% of which are singletons. The sequenced sample consisted of peripheral blood. These TCRs come from a woman in her 70s with COVID-19, enrolled during active disease.

V gene TRBV11-2 combines with J gene TRBJ1-2; 7 bases are a match to TRBD1. The CDR3 totals 14 residues. Per the germline V gene, CDR1 is SGHAT and CDR2 is FQNNGV. V lost 1 base to trimming and J lost 2 bases; unmatched junction nucleotides: 1. The CDR3 coding sequence is TGTGCCAGCAGCTTAGGGGGACAGAACTATGGCTACACCTTC. It yields the protein CASSLGGQNYGYTF. Together with reference TRBV11-2 and TRBJ1-2, the CDR3 gives the full variable domain: EAGVAQSPRYKIIEKRQSVAFWCNPISGHATLYWYQQILGQGPKLLIQFQNNGVVDDSQLPKDRFSAERLKGVDSTLKIQPAKLEDSAVYLCASSLGGQNYGYTFGSGTRLTVV.

V gene TRBV3-1 (or the pseudogene TRBV3-2) combines with J gene TRBJ2-7, with D maybe TRBD2 (5 bases). This CDR3 is built from 15 residues. Germline CDR1 and CDR2: LGHDT and YNNKEL (reference sequence). Trimming removed 0 bases at V and 0 bases at J, with 9 bases between. CDR3 sequence: CASSQDEEDSYEQYF. CDR3 nucleotide sequence: TGTGCCAGCAGCCAAGATGAGGAGGACTCCTACGAGCAGTACTTC.

The CDR3 protein is CGETDCTDTQYF. CDR3 nucleotides: TGTGGGGAGACGGACTGCACAGATACGCAGTATTTT. The chain is built from TRBV9 and TRBJ2-3; a weak D match, TRBD2 (5 bases). Germline CDR1 is SGDLS and CDR2 is YYNGEE. The CDR3 spans 12 residues.

This clone was observed once. The DNA for the CDR3 is TGTGCCAGCTCAGGCGTTCAGGGAGCCAAAAACATTCAGTACTTC. Translated: CASSGVQGAKNIQYF. This chain connects TRBV18 to TRBJ2-4; D possibly corresponds to TRBD1 (5 bases). CDR3 length equals 15 residues. Trimming cost V 5 bases and J 0 bases, with 11 bases left between them. The germline V gene encodes CDR1 KGHSH and CDR2 LQKENI.

This chain links TRBV9 with TRBJ1-4, with 8 bases matching TRBD1. Germline V gene sequence: CDR1 SGDLS, CDR2 YYNGEE. There are 16 residues in the CDR3. The V gene end was trimmed by 2 bases and the J gene end by 8 bases; junction bases not matched to a gene: 11. The CDR3 loop is CASSVGPGTGDEKLFF. CDR3 sequence (DNA): TGTGCCAGCAGCGTTGGGCCCGGGACAGGTGACGAAAAACTGTTTTTT.

This chain links TRBV5-8 with TRBJ2-5; D remains ambiguous. Germline CDR1 and CDR2: SGHTS and YDEGEE. The CDR3 runs 14 residues. V was clipped by 4 bases and J by 3 bases, with 13 bases between them. The CDR3 nucleotides read TGTGCCAGCAGCCTTGCCGCGGCAGAAGAGACCCAGTACTTC. It translates to CASSLAAAEETQYF. Combining the CDR3 with reference TRBV5-8 and TRBJ2-5 gives the whole variable domain EAGVTQSPTHLIKTRGQQATLRCSPISGHTSVYWYQQALGLGLQFLLWYDEGEERNRGNFPPRFSGRQFPNYSSELNVNALELEDSALYLCASSLAAAEETQYFGPGTRLLVL.

The gene calls are TRBV6-1 and TRBJ1-2, with unresolved D. This CDR3 contains 14 residues. Germline V lookup: CDR1 MNHNS, CDR2 SASEGT. With 2 bases removed from V and 10 bases from J, the gap between germline ends came to 17 bases. The CDR3 here is CASSEPSVLIDYTF. CDR3 DNA: TGTGCCAGCAGTGAACCCTCGGTCCTGATTGACTACACCTTC.

A word on this clone: One end of the junction fails to match germline, which may point to a read error. The genes are TRBV7-8 and TRBJ1-5, with D tentatively TRBD1 (5 bases). Germline CDR1 is SGHVS and CDR2 is FQNEAQ. The CDR3 is made up of 16 amino acids. The CDR3 bases are TGTGCCAGCGGCTTAGGTGGCCAAGGGGGCAATCAGCCCCAGCATTTT. Protein sequence: CASGLGGQGGNQPQHF.

The chain combines TRBV10-2 with TRBJ1-1; maybe TRBD1 (5 bases). The CDR3 consists of 14 residues. V dropped 6 bases and J dropped 1 base, with 12 bases sitting between them. CDR1 WSHSY and CDR2 SAAADI come from the germline V gene. In DNA, the CDR3 is TGCGCCAGCAGAGACTTAGACAGGAACACTGAAGCTTTCTTT. Protein: CASRDLDRNTEAFF.

The CDR3 sequence: CASTRGAGTDTQYF. The CDR3 DNA follows: TGTGCCAGCACGCGGGGTGCCGGTACAGATACGCAGTATTTT. J is TRBJ2-3 and V is TRBV6-5; D might be TRBD2 (6 bases). The V gene lost 7 bases and the J gene lost 3 bases, with 14 bases spanning the gap. Germline CDR1 MNHEY, CDR2 SVGAGI. The length of the CDR3 is 14 residues.

V usage is TRBV6-5 and J usage is TRBJ1-1; no definite D call. Germline V gives CDR1 MNHEY, CDR2 SVGAGI. The length of the CDR3 is 16 residues. Trimming left V 4 bases short and J 1 base short, with 16 bases between. The CDR3 nucleotides read TGTGCCAGCAGTTCCCTCACCTGGTCTAGGAACACTGAAGCTTTCTTT. Protein product: CASSSLTWSRNTEAFF.

J is TRBJ2-7 and V is TRBV6-5, with no clear D. Trimming stripped 5 bases from V and 0 bases from J, with 8 bases between. Germline values: CDR1 MNHEY, CDR2 SVGAGI. The CDR3 consists of 13 residues. The CDR3 here is CASSRPSSYEQYF. The CDR3 DNA is TGTGCCAGCAGTCGTCCGAGCTCCTACGAGCAGTACTTC.

The chain uses TRBV28 and TRBJ2-7; 7 bases are shared with TRBD2. Germline trimming cut 4 bases from V and 4 bases from J; bases unmatched to any gene: 13. The CDR3 loop spans 16 amino acids. Per germline, CDR1 MDHEN and CDR2 SYDVKM. The CDR3 region has the DNA TGTGCCAGCAGTTCCACCCGGCTAGCGGCCGTATACGAGCAGTACTTC. It encodes CASSSTRLAAVYEQYF.

The chain joins TRBV2 to TRBJ1-1; possible D gene TRBD1, 5 bases. Germline CDR1 reads SNHLY; CDR2 reads FYNNEI. V lost 6 bases and J 2 bases, leaving 13 bases between the germline ends. The CDR3 consists of 14 residues. The CDR3 protein is CASSRAPENTEAFF. CDR3 coding DNA: TGTGCCAGCAGCAGGGCCCCAGAAAACACTGAAGCTTTCTTT.

The rearrangement links TRBV19 to TRBJ1-4, with D uncertain. The CDR3 is 13 amino acids. CDR1 and CDR2 from the germline V gene are LNHDA and SQIVND (reference sequence). With 1 base removed from V and 7 bases from J, the gap between germline ends came to 7 bases. The CDR3 is CASSIGGGEKLFF. In DNA form, the CDR3 reads TGTGCCAGTAGTATAGGAGGAGGTGAAAAACTGTTTTTT. The complete variable domain, with remaining parts taken from reference TRBV19 and TRBJ1-4, reads DGGITQSPKYLFRKEGQNVTLSCEQNLNHDAMYWYRQDPGQGLRLIYYSQIVNDFQKGDIAEGYSVSREKKESFPLTVTSAQKNPTAFYLCASSIGGGEKLFFGSGTQLSVL.

DNA of the CDR3: TGTGCCAGCAGCCAATCTAGCAGGAACACCGGGGAGCTGTTTTTT. Residues: CASSQSSRNTGELFF. The chain recombines TRBV14 with TRBJ2-2; TRBD2 might be the D (5 bases). The V end lost 2 bases, the J end lost 1 base, and 8 bases lay between the germline ends. The CDR3 contains 15 residues. CDR1 is SGHDN, CDR2 FVKESK, per germline.

This clone was observed a single time. The chain recombines TRBV4-2 with TRBJ1-5; D is perhaps TRBD1 (6 bases). This CDR3 region has 14 residues. CDR1 and CDR2 (germline): LGHNA, YNFKEQ. V shed 6 bases and J shed 0 bases, with 9 bases lying between them. The CDR3 here is CASSTGISNQPQHF. CDR3 bases: TGTGCCAGCAGTACAGGGATTAGCAATCAGCCCCAGCATTTT.

The chain joins TRBV10-1 to TRBJ2-5, with 7 positions matching TRBD2. In germline, CDR1 is WNHNN, CDR2 SYGVQD (reference sequence). The CDR3 extends over 13 amino acids. V dropped 3 bases and J dropped 3; count of bases not matched to a gene: 1. The CDR3 nucleotides are TGCGCCAGCAGTGATGCGGGGGAAGAGACCCAGTACTTC. It is translated as CASSDAGEETQYF.

This clone was counted at least ten times. The rearrangement uses TRBV7-9 and TRBJ2-6; possibly TRBD1 for D (5 bases). Trimming cost V 1 base and J 2 bases, with 12 bases left between them. CDR1 SEHNR and CDR2 FQNEAQ come from the germline V gene (reference sequence). The CDR3 length is 17 residues. DNA for the CDR3: TGTGCCAGCAGCTTAGACAGGCTTGCGACTGGGGCCAACGTCCTGACTTTC. Amino acids: CASSLDRLATGANVLTF.

V is TRBV6-6 and J is TRBJ1-1; D remains unclear. Trimming left V 5 bases short and J 2 bases short, with 12 bases between. The CDR3 sequence is 14 residues long. Germline V gives CDR1 MNHNY, CDR2 SVGAGI (reference sequence). The CDR3 spells CASSPGLFNTEAFF. As DNA, the CDR3 is TGTGCCAGCAGTCCCGGGTTATTTAACACTGAAGCTTTCTTT.

V usage is TRBV2 and J usage is TRBJ2-1; D is ambiguous. This CDR3 comprises 13 residues. Between the trimmed V and J ends, which lost 2 bases and 4 bases, there was a span of 6 bases. Germline CDR1 reads SNHLY; CDR2 reads FYNNEI. CDR3 amino acids: CASSEQLYNEQFF. The CDR3 DNA reads TGTGCCAGCAGTGAACAACTTTACAATGAGCAGTTCTTC.

The V gene is TRBV28, the J gene TRBJ2-1; 11 positions agree with TRBD2. V shed 2 bases and J 6 bases; nucleotides not matched to a gene: 9. Germline loops: CDR1 MDHEN, CDR2 SYDVKM. This CDR3 contains 17 residues. This CDR3 is CASSLGTSGAIINEQFF. CDR3 sequence (DNA): TGTGCCAGCAGTTTAGGGACTAGCGGAGCCATCATCAATGAGCAGTTCTTC.